A single TCR beta chain is shown here with its context. Its antigen is undetermined. These data belong to a study of Tregs in tolerant kidney transplant recipients. Whole-study findings and limits: Biological reproducibility was not directly addressed in this study. The most relevant donor-specific Treg TCRbeta repertoire apparently came from expansion with activated donor B cells.

V dropped 4 bases and J dropped 2; count of bases not matched to a gene: 10. The CDR3 has 17 residues. CDR1 is SGHTA and CDR2 is FQGTGA in the germline V gene. Method: immunoSEQ multiplex PCR; TCRdb's copy keeps in-frame clones and lacks some. The sample lists tens of thousands of clones; 65% to 85% were seen once. Sequencing was done on a sample of CD4+ T cells from blood. The V call is TRBV7-3, the J call TRBJ2-2; 7 bases agree with TRBD1. The clonotype was recovered from a human donor in good health. The CDR3 reads CASSSKVGTENTGELFF. The CDR3 DNA reads as TGTGCCAGCAGCTCCAAAGTTGGGACAGAAAACACCGGGGAGCTGTTTTTT.